This T cell receptor (beta chain) was identified in a study of shared clonotypes between healthy human individuals. Germline CDR1 and CDR2: ENHRY and SYGVKD. The V and J ends lost 5 bases and 4 bases, in that order; junction bases with no gene match: 4. This CDR3 region has 13 residues. Positively selected for CCR7, the CD45RO-negative cells used as naive CD8 cells excluded terminally differentiated effector memory CD45RA+ cells. Using immunoSEQ multiplex PCR, the repertoire was profiled, and TCRdb retains in-frame clones only, with some absent. This sample has 2 million to 2.5 million clones, with more than 85% found just once.

This clonotype was obtained from a man in his late teens or twenties in good health. Some clones in this sample may be carry-over from other donors' samples. The chain carries TRBV10-3 and TRBJ1-2; TRBD1 agrees at 7 bases. The sequenced material came from naive CD8+ T cells from PBMCs. Here the CDR3 reads CAISSDRLYGYTF. CDR3 nucleotide sequence: TGTGCCATCAGTTCGGACAGGCTCTATGGCTACACCTTC.